These T cell receptor beta chains were read from a single sample in a study of CD8+ T cells in alopecia areata. Produced via immunoSEQ multiplex PCR; TCRdb's table is partial and in-frame only. The table lists hundreds of thousands of clones, under 80% of them singletons. The sequenced sample was CD4+ T cells sorted from blood, obtained at week 0. The receptors stem from a human donor with alopecia areata. Each CDR3 is given with its conserved first and last residue. Fields, in order: clone size, V gene, D gene, J gene, CDR3 protein, CDR3 DNA. D genes are given only for firm matches. Clone size is given for some rows only: seen once, a few or many times, or a class if the clone is expanded.

>once|TRBV27|.|TRBJ1-4
CASSRKRTPFEKLFF
TGTGCCAGCAGTCGCAAGAGGACACCGTTTGAAAAACTGTTTTTT
>.|TRBV6-1|.|TRBJ1-6
CASSEGRIGSPLHF
TGTGCCAGCAGTGAAGGACGGATAGGGTCACCCCTCCACTTT
>few|TRBV18|.|TRBJ1-1
CASSPGGGNTEAFF
TGTGCCAGCTCACCGGGCGGGGGGAACACTGAAGCTTTCTTT
>.|TRBV19|TRBD1|TRBJ2-2
CASSLNRGTGELFF
TGTGCCAGTAGTCTAAACAGGGGCACCGGGGAGCTGTTTTTT
>few|TRBV15|.|TRBJ1-5
CATSRRGNQPQHF
TGTGCCACCAGCAGAAGGGGCAATCAGCCCCAGCATTTT
>.|TRBV29-1|.|TRBJ1-1
CSVGGGEAFF
TGCAGCGTTGGGGGCGGGGAAGCTTTCTTT
>few|TRBV29-1|.|TRBJ1-2
CSVEVGDFYGYTF
TGCAGCGTTGAAGTTGGGGACTTCTATGGCTACACCTTC
>.|TRBV4-1|.|TRBJ2-1
CASSPQARSTSHNEQFF
TGCGCCAGCAGCCCACAAGCCAGGTCGACCTCTCACAATGAGCAGTTCTTC
>.|TRBV5-1|.|TRBJ2-5
CASSRAQETQYF
TGCGCCAGCAGCAGAGCTCAAGAGACCCAGTACTTC
>.|TRBV30|.|TRBJ1-4
CAWSPTVAANEKLFF
TGTGCCTGGAGCCCCACGGTGGCAGCTAATGAAAAACTGTTTTTT
>.|TRBV6-5|TRBD2|TRBJ2-1
CASGIAGGGEQFF
TGTGCCAGCGGAATAGCGGGCGGCGGTGAGCAGTTCTTC
>few|TRBV20-1|.|TRBJ2-5
CSATGPGRGYF
TGCAGTGCTACCGGGCCGGGGCGCGGGTACTTC
>.|TRBV4-1|.|TRBJ1-4
CASSRGRTTNEKLFF
TGCGCCAGCAGCCGAGGACGGACAACTAATGAAAAACTGTTTTTT
>.|TRBV7-2|.|TRBJ2-5
CASSFRVQGYQETQYF
TGTGCCAGCAGCTTCCGGGTTCAGGGGTACCAAGAGACCCAGTACTTC
>.|TRBV6-5|.|TRBJ2-4
CASRATGGKNIQYF
TGTGCCAGCAGGGCCACTGGGGGCAAAAACATTCAGTACTTC
>.|TRBV6-5|TRBD2|TRBJ2-2
CASSYGSGANTGELFF
TGTGCCAGCAGTTACGGTAGCGGGGCGAACACCGGGGAGCTGTTTTTT
>few|TRBV6-5|TRBD1|TRBJ1-6
CASSRDRVHSALHF
TGTGCCAGCAGTAGGGACAGGGTGCATTCGGCCCTCCACTTT
>few|TRBV4-2|.|TRBJ1-4
CASSPLGGSGTNEKLFF
TGTGCCAGCAGCCCTCTTGGGGGGTCTGGGACTAATGAAAAACTGTTTTTT
>.|TRBV29-1|TRBD1|TRBJ1-2
CSVATGTGGYGYTF
TGCAGCGTTGCAACCGGGACAGGAGGATATGGCTACACCTTC
>.|TRBV9|.|TRBJ1-6
CASSVDVGAISPLHF
TGTGCCAGCAGCGTAGACGTTGGGGCAATTTCACCCCTCCACTTT
>.|TRBV9|.|TRBJ2-7
CASSPRDGVPNYEQYF
TGTGCCAGCAGCCCCCGCGACGGGGTCCCTAACTACGAGCAGTACTTC
>few|TRBV29-1|TRBD1|TRBJ2-3
CSVAQGASTDTQYF
TGCAGCGTCGCACAGGGGGCCAGCACAGATACGCAGTATTTT
>.|TRBV30|TRBD1|TRBJ2-4
CAGTGGYIQYF
TGTGCCGGGACAGGGGGATACATTCAGTACTTC
>.|TRBV2|TRBD1|TRBJ2-1
CASSDQQGAIVDEQFF
TGTGCCAGCAGTGATCAACAGGGGGCGATCGTGGATGAGCAGTTCTTC
>few|TRBV5-1|.|TRBJ2-6
CASSLSRGSGANVLTF
TGCGCCAGCAGCTTGAGTAGAGGCTCTGGGGCCAACGTCCTGACTTTC
>.|TRBV7-2|.|TRBJ2-3
CASSLPTDTQYF
TGTGCCAGCAGCTTACCAACAGATACGCAGTATTTT
>few|TRBV4-3|TRBD1|TRBJ2-1
CASSRTTGQGEQFF
TGCGCCAGCAGCCGCACAACCGGACAGGGAGAGCAGTTCTTC
>.|TRBV30|.|TRBJ1-1
CAWSAVGAQGTEAFF
TGTGCCTGGAGCGCCGTTGGGGCCCAGGGGACTGAAGCTTTCTTT
>.|TRBV19|.|TRBJ2-5
CASSRANADETQYF
TGTGCCAGTAGTCGGGCAAATGCGGATGAGACCCAGTACTTC
>.|TRBV2|TRBD1|TRBJ1-5
CASRDRGWQAQHF
TGTGCCAGCAGGGACAGGGGCTGGCAGGCCCAGCATTTT
>.|TRBV7-8|.|TRBJ2-3
CASSLGDTTDTQYF
TGTGCCAGCAGCTTAGGGGACACCACAGATACGCAGTATTTT
>.|TRBV11-2|.|TRBJ2-2
CASSSRGTGELFF
TGTGCCAGCAGCTCCAGAGGCACCGGGGAGCTGTTTTTT
>.|TRBV4-3|.|TRBJ1-1
CASSPAGANTEAFF
TGCGCCAGCAGCCCCGCGGGGGCGAACACTGAAGCTTTCTTT
>few|TRBV27|.|TRBJ1-4
CASSPSPRWEKLFF
TGTGCCAGCAGTCCTAGTCCGAGGTGGGAAAAACTGTTTTTT
>.|TRBV5-1|TRBD2|TRBJ2-3
CASGIAGGTPTDTQYF
TGCGCCAGCGGAATAGCGGGGGGGACTCCCACAGATACGCAGTATTTT
>.|TRBV9|.|TRBJ1-3
CASSVGAAGNTIYF
TGTGCCAGCAGCGTAGGGGCAGCTGGAAACACCATATATTTT
>.|TRBV6-1|TRBD1|TRBJ1-6
CASSALRDRAVSPLHF
TGTGCCAGCAGTGCCCTCCGGGACAGGGCGGTTTCACCCCTCCACTTT
>.|TRBV27|TRBD2|TRBJ2-3
CASRKLAADSTDTQYF
TGTGCCAGCAGGAAACTAGCGGCGGATAGCACAGATACGCAGTATTTT
>.|TRBV5-4|TRBD1|TRBJ2-5
CASSLARGIAETQYF
TGTGCCAGCAGCTTGGCCAGGGGGATAGCGGAGACCCAGTACTTC
>.|TRBV29-1|TRBD1|TRBJ2-5
CSVEGQGTGETQYF
TGCAGCGTAGAGGGACAGGGAACTGGGGAGACCCAGTACTTC
>.|TRBV30|TRBD1|TRBJ1-2
CAWRIWTGGLYGYTF
TGTGCCTGGAGAATATGGACAGGGGGCCTCTATGGCTACACCTTC
>.|TRBV5-4|TRBD2|TRBJ2-1
CASSQAGGPSNEQFF
TGTGCCAGCAGCCAAGCGGGGGGGCCTAGTAATGAGCAGTTCTTC
>.|TRBV29-1|TRBD1|TRBJ2-7
CSVGGGTGEYEQYF
TGCAGCGTGGGAGGCGGGACAGGGGAATACGAGCAGTACTTC
>.|TRBV2|.|TRBJ2-2
CASNRDTGELFF
TGTGCCAGCAACAGGGACACCGGGGAGCTGTTTTTT
>few|TRBV7-9|.|TRBJ2-7
CASSLATYEQYF
TGTGCCAGCAGCTTAGCGACCTACGAGCAGTACTTC
>.|TRBV5-1|.|TRBJ2-2
CASSDTGELFF
TGCGCCAGCAGCGACACCGGGGAGCTGTTTTTT
>.|TRBV15|TRBD2|TRBJ2-1
CATSRGRRTWLAGGYNEQFF
TGTGCCACCAGCAGAGGAAGACGTACGTGGCTAGCGGGTGGCTACAATGAGCAGTTCTTC
>.|TRBV29-1|.|TRBJ2-2
CSVRRTGELFF
TGCAGCGTGAGAAGGACCGGGGAGCTGTTTTTT
>.|TRBV2|.|TRBJ2-3
CASTAESTDTQYF
TGTGCCAGCACAGCGGAATCCACAGATACGCAGTATTTT
>.|TRBV29-1|.|TRBJ2-1
CSIVGGQHSYNEQFF
TGCAGCATCGTGGGTGGACAGCACTCCTACAATGAGCAGTTCTTC
>few|TRBV5-1|.|TRBJ1-1
CASSLGQENTEAFF
TGCGCCAGCAGCTTGGGGCAAGAAAACACTGAAGCTTTCTTT
>once|TRBV29-1|TRBD1|TRBJ2-4
CSVRGQGGIQYF
TGCAGCGTCCGGGGACAGGGGGGCATTCAGTACTTC
>.|TRBV5-4|TRBD1|TRBJ1-6
CASSSDRDSPLHF
TGTGCCAGCAGCAGTGACAGGGATTCACCCCTCCACTTT
>.|TRBV19|.|TRBJ2-6
CASTESALSGANVLTF
TGTGCCTCGACGGAAAGTGCCCTCTCTGGGGCCAACGTCCTGACTTTC
>.|TRBV7-2|.|TRBJ1-1
CASSWRTAQNTEAFF
TGTGCCAGCAGCTGGAGGACAGCGCAGAACACTGAAGCTTTCTTT
>few|TRBV4-3|.|TRBJ2-5
CASSQGQGGETQYF
TGCGCCAGCAGCCAAGGTCAGGGGGGAGAGACCCAGTACTTC
>.|TRBV6-6|.|TRBJ1-1
CASSYGSPRQEAFF
TGTGCCAGCAGTTACGGGTCACCACGCCAAGAAGCTTTCTTT
>.|TRBV29-1|.|TRBJ1-1
CAVEEAFF
TGCGCAGTAGAGGAAGCCTTCTTT
>.|TRBV27|.|TRBJ1-5
CASSSSGEPQHF
TGTGCCAGCAGTTCCTCGGGGGAGCCCCAGCATTTT